One sample yielded the 17 T cell receptor beta chains listed below, sequenced in a study of blood T cell repertoires in COVID-19. Sequencing was performed with immunoSEQ multiplex PCR; in TCRdb, only in-frame clones are kept and a portion is missing. Of around 330,000 clones in the sample, 87% were seen once. The specimen sequenced was PBMCs or T cells enriched from blood (not recorded which). The receptors derive from a woman between 18 and 30 years old who had recovered from COVID-19.

V usage is TRBV2 and J usage is TRBJ2-7; 7 positions match TRBD1. CDR1 SNHLY and CDR2 FYNNEI come from the germline V gene. The trim removed 10 bases at V and 2 bases at J, leaving 5 bases unmatched. CDR3 length equals 12 residues. CDR3 in amino acids: CATSTGTYEQYF. The CDR3 DNA follows: TGTGCCACCTCGACAGGGACCTACGAGCAGTACTTC.

V and J are TRBV21-1 and TRBJ2-1; the D call TRBD1 from the table was never checked on the DNA. TRBV21-1 is classified as a pseudogene. This CDR3 is built from 14 residues. The chain's CDR3 is CASSPRQAYNEQFF. The CDR3 coding sequence is TGTGCCAGCAGTCCACGACAGGCCTACAATGAGCAGTTCTTC.

In DNA, the CDR3 is TGTGCCAGCAGTCTCATGCAGGGCGGAAAACTGTTTTTT. Translating it yields CASSLMQGGKLFF. This chain connects TRBV6-5 to TRBJ1-4; tentative D call: TRBD1 (5 bases). V dropped 5 bases and J dropped 10 bases, with 14 bases sitting between them. CDR3 length: 13 amino acids. CDR1 and CDR2 (germline): MNHEY, SVGAGI.

The gene calls are TRBV12-5 and TRBJ2-5, with D perhaps matching TRBD2 (5 bases). Germline V gene sequence: CDR1 LGHNT, CDR2 FRNRAP. Trimming took off 6 bases at V and 1 base at J, with 12 bases between the two ends. The CDR3 has 14 amino acids. CDR3 DNA sequence: TGTGCTAGTGGCACCGACGGGATCCAAGAGACCCAGTACTTC. Its translation: CASGTDGIQETQYF.

V gene TRBV6-2 or TRBV6-3 combines with J gene TRBJ1-1; TRBD1 matches 7 bases. CDR1 MNHEY and CDR2 SVGEGT come from the germline V gene. V lost 6 bases to trimming and J lost 4 bases; unmatched junction nucleotides: 8. The CDR3 totals 14 residues. The CDR3 DNA is TGTGCCAGCAGCCAGGGACAGACTATCACTGAAGCTTTCTTT. Translation gives CASSQGQTITEAFF.

J is TRBJ1-1 and V is TRBV6-2 or TRBV6-3, with TRBD1 matching 9 bases. The CDR3 is 17 residues long. Germline lookup yields CDR1 MNHEY and CDR2 SVGEGT. Unmatched junction bases numbered 11, after V lost 6 bases and J lost 0 bases. The CDR3 protein is CASSSHRDRVMNTEAFF. CDR3 sequence (DNA): TGTGCCAGCAGCTCACACCGGGACAGGGTAATGAACACTGAAGCTTTCTTT.

The rearrangement uses TRBV3-1 (or the pseudogene TRBV3-2) and TRBJ2-1; D might be TRBD2 (5 bases). There are 15 residues in the CDR3. Germline V gives CDR1 LGHDT, CDR2 YNNKEL (reference sequence). Trimming removed 4 bases from V and 3 bases from J, with 13 bases in between. The CDR3 loop reads CASSLGPGNYNEQFF. For the CDR3, the DNA is TGTGCCAGCAGCCTGGGCCCGGGGAACTACAATGAGCAGTTCTTC.

The chain is built from TRBV18 and TRBJ2-7, with D possibly matching TRBD1 (6 bases). There are 13 residues in the CDR3. CDR1 and CDR2 from the germline V gene are KGHSH and LQKENI. The V end lost 5 bases, the J end lost 7 bases, and 15 bases lay between the germline ends. The CDR3 DNA sequence: TGTGCCAGCTCAATGGACAGCTCAAATGAGCAGTACTTC. It codes for CASSMDSSNEQYF.

The gene calls are TRBV12-3 or TRBV12-4 and TRBJ2-1, with D maybe TRBD2 (6 bases). Trimming cost V 8 bases and J 6 bases, with 11 bases left between them. This CDR3 is built from 12 residues. The CDR3 loop is CASGGAGNEQFF. Here the CDR3 DNA reads TGTGCCAGCGGCGGGGCGGGCAATGAGCAGTTCTTC.

V usage is TRBV5-1 and J usage is TRBJ2-5, with 12 bases that match TRBD2. The CDR3 loop spans 16 amino acids. The V gene's germline CDR1 is SGHRS and CDR2 YFSETQ. With V trimmed by 4 bases and J by 4 bases, 8 bases remained unmatched. The CDR3 spells CASSTPSGRASETQYF. DNA of the CDR3: TGCGCCAGCAGCACCCCTAGCGGGAGGGCCTCAGAGACCCAGTACTTC.

The gene calls are TRBV7-9 and TRBJ2-5; 13 bases map to TRBD2. Losses at the gene ends were 2 bases for V and 5 bases for J; bases not matched to a gene: 8. CDR3 length: 17 amino acids. CDR1 is SEHNR, CDR2 FQNEAQ, per germline (reference sequence). The CDR3 here is CASSLTTSGGAVETQYF. DNA for the CDR3: TGTGCCAGCAGCTTAACCACTAGCGGGGGGGCCGTGGAGACCCAGTACTTC. The variable domain in full, with the rest retrieved from reference TRBV7-9 and TRBJ2-5, is DTGVSQNPRHKITKRGQNVTFRCDPISEHNRLYWYRQTLGQGPEFLTYFQNEAQLEKSRLLSDRFSAERPKGSFSTLEIQRTEQGDSAMYLCASSLTTSGGAVETQYFGPGTRLLVL.

This chain links TRBV27 with TRBJ2-7, with 13 bases matching TRBD2. CDR1 is MNHEY and CDR2 is SMNVEV in the germline V gene (reference sequence). The J segment lost 4 bases and the V segment lost 0 bases, leaving 6 bases of the junction unmatched. This CDR3 comprises 17 residues. In DNA, the CDR3 is TGTGCCAGCAGTTTATCTCCACTAGCGGGAGGGGTATACGAGCAGTACTTC. It translates to CASSLSPLAGGVYEQYF.

V and J are TRBV6-5 and TRBJ2-7; 10 bases are a match to TRBD2. Germline trimming cut 2 bases from V and 4 bases from J; bases unmatched to any gene: 2. CDR1 and CDR2 from the germline V gene are MNHEY and SVGAGI. The CDR3 is 14 residues long. CDR3 sequence (DNA): TGTGCCAGCAGTTACCTAGCGGGAGTGTACGAGCAGTACTTC. Translating gives CASSYLAGVYEQYF.

The V gene is TRBV19, the J gene TRBJ1-2; D may be TRBD1 (5 bases). The germline V and J ends were trimmed by 4 bases and 8 bases, with 17 bases remaining between them. CDR1 is LNHDA, CDR2 SQIVND, per germline (reference sequence). CDR3 length equals 14 residues. CDR3 loop: CASSRPTVPDGYTF. The CDR3 bases are TGTGCCAGTAGTAGACCGACAGTTCCTGACGGCTACACCTTC.

V gene TRBV5-5 combines with J gene TRBJ1-1; D call uncertain. CDR1 is SGHKS, CDR2 YYEKEE, per germline (reference sequence). Trimming took 2 bases from V and 3 from J, leaving 14 bases between them. The CDR3 sequence is 15 residues long. The CDR3 loop is CASSLASSPDTEAFF. The CDR3 nucleotides are TGTGCCAGCAGCTTAGCGTCCAGTCCGGACACTGAAGCTTTCTTT. The full variable domain, its missing parts supplied by reference TRBV5-5 and TRBJ1-1, is DAGVTQSPTHLIKTRGQQVTLRCSPISGHKSVSWYQQVLGQGPQFIFQYYEKEERGRGNFPDRFSARQFPNYSSELNVNALLLGDSALYLCASSLASSPDTEAFFGQGTRLTVV.

The chain links TRBV4-2 to TRBJ2-2; D perhaps matches TRBD1 (6 bases). The CDR3 totals 15 residues. Deletions cut 0 bases from V and 6 bases from J, with 11 bases between. Germline V gene sequence: CDR1 LGHNA, CDR2 YNFKEQ. The CDR3 sequence: CASSQDLGAAGELFF. In DNA, the CDR3 is TGTGCCAGCAGCCAAGATTTGGGGGCCGCCGGGGAGCTGTTTTTT.

The chain recombines TRBV7-6 with TRBJ1-1; TRBD1 agrees at 9 bases. After removal of 5 bases from V and 3 bases from J, the junction contained 10 bases not matched to a gene. This CDR3 is built from 16 residues. From germline, CDR1 is SGHVS and CDR2 FNYEAQ. CDR3 in amino acids: CASSLWGQGRDTEAFF. CDR3 sequence (DNA): TGTGCCAGCAGCCTATGGGGACAGGGCCGGGACACTGAAGCTTTCTTT.